Sequencing of this T cell receptor (beta chain) was carried out in a study of T cell responses to AZD1222 COVID-19 vaccine. J was trimmed by 7 bases and V by 1 base; bases with no gene match: 5. This CDR3 has 14 residues. CDR1 is SGHTA, CDR2 FQGNSA, per germline. Sequencing used immunoSEQ multiplex PCR; TCRdb keeps in-frame clones, though not all of them. The sample lists approximately 120,000 clones, more than 70% occurring once. This sequence originates from an adult who received the AZD1222 COVID-19 vaccine. Sequenced here: peripheral blood, sampled 28 days after the second AZD1222 dose. The genes are TRBV7-2 and TRBJ2-7; the match to TRBD1 covers 9 bases. The CDR3 reads CASSLGGTGNEQYF. CDR3 DNA sequence: TGTGCCAGCAGCTTAGGTGGGACAGGGAATGAGCAGTACTTC.